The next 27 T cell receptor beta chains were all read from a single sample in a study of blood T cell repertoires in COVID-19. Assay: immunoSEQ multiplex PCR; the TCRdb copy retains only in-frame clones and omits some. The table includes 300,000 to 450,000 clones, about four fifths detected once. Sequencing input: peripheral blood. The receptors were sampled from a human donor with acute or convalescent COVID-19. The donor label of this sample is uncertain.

The CDR3 nucleotides are TGTGCCAGTAATCAAGGGACAGGGAGGACGCAGCCCCAGCATTTT. The encoded protein is CASNQGTGRTQPQHF. The chain employs TRBV19 and TRBJ1-5; 9 bases agree with TRBD1. The J segment lost 7 bases and the V segment lost 7 bases, leaving 11 bases of the junction unmatched. CDR1 LNHDA and CDR2 SQIVND come from the germline V gene (reference sequence). The CDR3 is 15 residues long.

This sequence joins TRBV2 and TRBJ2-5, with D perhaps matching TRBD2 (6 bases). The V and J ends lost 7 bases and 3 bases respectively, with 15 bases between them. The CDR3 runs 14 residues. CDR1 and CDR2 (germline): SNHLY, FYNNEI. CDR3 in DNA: TGTGCCAGCAACAAAAACAGGAGGGAAGAGACCCAGTACTTC. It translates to CASNKNRREETQYF. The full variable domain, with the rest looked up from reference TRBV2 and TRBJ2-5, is EPEVTQTPSHQVTQMGQEVILRCVPISNHLYFYWYRQILGQKVEFLVSFYNNEISEKSEIFDDQFSVERPDGSNFTLKIRSTKLEDSAMYFCASNKNRREETQYFGPGTRLLVL.

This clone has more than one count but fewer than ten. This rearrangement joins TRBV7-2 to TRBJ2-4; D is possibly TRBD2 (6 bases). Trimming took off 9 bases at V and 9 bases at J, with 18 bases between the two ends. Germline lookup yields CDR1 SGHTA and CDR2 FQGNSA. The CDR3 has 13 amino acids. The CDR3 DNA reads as TGTGCCAGTTGGGGGGTTGGGCAGGTCATTCAGTACTTC. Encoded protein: CASWGVGQVIQYF. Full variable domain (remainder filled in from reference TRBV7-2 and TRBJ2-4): GAGVSQSPSNKVTEKGKDVELRCDPISGHTALYWYRQSLGQGLEFLIYFQGNSAPDKSGLPSDRFSAERTGGSVSTLTIQRTQQEDSAVYLCASWGVGQVIQYFGAGTRLSVL.

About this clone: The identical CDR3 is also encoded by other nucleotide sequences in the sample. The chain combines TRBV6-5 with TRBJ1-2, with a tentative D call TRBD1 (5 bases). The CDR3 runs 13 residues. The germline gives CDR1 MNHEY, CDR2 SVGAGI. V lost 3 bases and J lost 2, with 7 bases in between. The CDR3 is CASSYGGNYGYTF. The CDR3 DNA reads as TGTGCCAGCAGTTATGGGGGGAACTATGGCTACACCTTC.

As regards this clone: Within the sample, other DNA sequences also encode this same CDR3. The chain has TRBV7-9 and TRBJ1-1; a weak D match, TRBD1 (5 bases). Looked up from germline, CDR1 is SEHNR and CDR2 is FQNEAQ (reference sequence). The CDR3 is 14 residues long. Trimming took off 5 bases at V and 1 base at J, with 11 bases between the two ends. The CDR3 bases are TGTGCCAGCAGCCTAGGGACTGGGAACACTGAAGCTTTCTTT. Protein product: CASSLGTGNTEAFF.

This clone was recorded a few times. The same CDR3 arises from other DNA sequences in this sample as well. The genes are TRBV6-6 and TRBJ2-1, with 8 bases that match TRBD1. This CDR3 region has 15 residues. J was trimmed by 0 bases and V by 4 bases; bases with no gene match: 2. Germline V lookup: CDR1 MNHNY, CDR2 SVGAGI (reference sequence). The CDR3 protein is CASSSGGSSYNEQFF. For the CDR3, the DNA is TGTGCCAGCAGTTCAGGGGGCAGCTCCTACAATGAGCAGTTCTTC.

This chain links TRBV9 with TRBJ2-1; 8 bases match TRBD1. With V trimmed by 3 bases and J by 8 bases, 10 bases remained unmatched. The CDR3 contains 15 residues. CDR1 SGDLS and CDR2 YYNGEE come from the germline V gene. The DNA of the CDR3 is TGTGCCAGCAGCGACCGACAGGGGCGAAGGGATGAGCAGTTCTTC. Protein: CASSDRQGRRDEQFF.

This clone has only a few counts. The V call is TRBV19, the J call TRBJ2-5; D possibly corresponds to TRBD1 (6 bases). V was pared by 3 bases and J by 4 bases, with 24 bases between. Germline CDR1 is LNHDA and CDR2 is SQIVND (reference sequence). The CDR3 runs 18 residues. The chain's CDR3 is CASSIPPQGSPRRETQYF. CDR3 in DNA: TGTGCCAGTAGTATCCCCCCACAGGGCAGTCCGAGGCGAGAGACCCAGTACTTC.

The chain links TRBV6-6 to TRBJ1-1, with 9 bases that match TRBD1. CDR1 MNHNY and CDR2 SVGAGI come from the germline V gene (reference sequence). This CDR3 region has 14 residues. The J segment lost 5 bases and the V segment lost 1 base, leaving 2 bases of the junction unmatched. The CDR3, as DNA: TGTGCCAGCAGTTACTACAGGGGGCAAACTGAAGCTTTCTTT. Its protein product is CASSYYRGQTEAFF.

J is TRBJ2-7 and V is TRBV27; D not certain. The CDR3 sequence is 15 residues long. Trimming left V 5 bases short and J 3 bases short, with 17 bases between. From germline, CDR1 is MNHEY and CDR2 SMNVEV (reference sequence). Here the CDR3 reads CASSPTPPHYYEQYF. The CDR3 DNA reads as TGTGCCAGCAGTCCCACCCCCCCCCACTACTACGAGCAGTACTTC.

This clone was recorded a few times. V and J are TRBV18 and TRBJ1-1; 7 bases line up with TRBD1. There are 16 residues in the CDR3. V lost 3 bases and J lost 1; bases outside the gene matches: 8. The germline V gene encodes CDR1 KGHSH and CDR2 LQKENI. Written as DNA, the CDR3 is TGTGCCAGCTCACCTATCACGGGACAGCGGAACACTGAAGCTTTCTTT. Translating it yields CASSPITGQRNTEAFF.

The CDR3 region has the DNA TGCAGCGTTGAAGACAGCGGGAGGGCCTTTAATGAGCAGTTCTTC. Translating gives CSVEDSGRAFNEQFF. The chain uses TRBV29-1 and TRBJ2-1, with 10 bases aligning to TRBD2. Looked up from germline, CDR1 is SQVTM and CDR2 is ANQGSEA. The V and J ends lost 0 bases and 7 bases, in that order; junction bases with no gene match: 6. The CDR3 has 15 amino acids.

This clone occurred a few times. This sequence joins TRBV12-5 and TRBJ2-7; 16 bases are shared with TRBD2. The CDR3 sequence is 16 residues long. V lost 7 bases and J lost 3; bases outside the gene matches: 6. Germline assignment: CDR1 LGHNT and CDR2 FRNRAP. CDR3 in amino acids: CASARGLAGGGYEQYF. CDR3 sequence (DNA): TGTGCTAGTGCCCGGGGACTAGCGGGAGGGGGCTACGAGCAGTACTTC.

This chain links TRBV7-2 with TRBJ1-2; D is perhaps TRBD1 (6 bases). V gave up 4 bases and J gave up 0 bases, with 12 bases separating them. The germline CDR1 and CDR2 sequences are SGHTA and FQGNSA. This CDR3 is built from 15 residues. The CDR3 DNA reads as TGTGCCAGCAGCTCCCAGGGGCCGGCTAACTATGGCTACACCTTC. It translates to CASSSQGPANYGYTF.

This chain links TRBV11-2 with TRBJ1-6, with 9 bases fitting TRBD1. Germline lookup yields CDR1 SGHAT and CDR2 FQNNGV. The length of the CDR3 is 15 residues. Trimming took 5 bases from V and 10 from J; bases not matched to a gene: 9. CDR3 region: CASSADRGYRSPLHF. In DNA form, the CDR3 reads TGTGCCAGCAGCGCGGACAGGGGATATCGGTCACCCCTCCACTTT.

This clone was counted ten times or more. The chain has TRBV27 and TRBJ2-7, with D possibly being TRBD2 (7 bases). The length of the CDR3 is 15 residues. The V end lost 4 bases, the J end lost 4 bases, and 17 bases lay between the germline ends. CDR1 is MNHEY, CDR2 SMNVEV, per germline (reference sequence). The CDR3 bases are TGTGCCAGCAGTTGGGGGGGCGGTCCCCTTTACGAGCAGTACTTC. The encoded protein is CASSWGGGPLYEQYF.

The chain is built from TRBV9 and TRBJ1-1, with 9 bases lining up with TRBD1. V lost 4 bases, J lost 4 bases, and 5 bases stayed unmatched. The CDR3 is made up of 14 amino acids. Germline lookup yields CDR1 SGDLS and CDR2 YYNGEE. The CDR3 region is CASSPRQGVTEAFF. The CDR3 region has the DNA TGTGCCAGCAGCCCCCGACAGGGGGTCACTGAAGCTTTCTTT.

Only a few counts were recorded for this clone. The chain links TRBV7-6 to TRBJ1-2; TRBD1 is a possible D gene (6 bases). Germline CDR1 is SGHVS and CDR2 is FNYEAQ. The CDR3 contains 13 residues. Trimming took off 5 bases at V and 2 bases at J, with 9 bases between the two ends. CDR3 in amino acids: CASSPGQNYGYTF. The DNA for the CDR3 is TGTGCCAGCAGCCCCGGACAGAACTATGGCTACACCTTC.

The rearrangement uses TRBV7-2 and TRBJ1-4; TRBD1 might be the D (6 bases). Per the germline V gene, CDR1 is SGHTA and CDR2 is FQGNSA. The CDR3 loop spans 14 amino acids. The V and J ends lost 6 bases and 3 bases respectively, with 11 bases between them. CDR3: CASSTDSSNEKLFF. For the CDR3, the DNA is TGTGCCAGCAGTACGGACAGCTCTAATGAAAAACTGTTTTTT.

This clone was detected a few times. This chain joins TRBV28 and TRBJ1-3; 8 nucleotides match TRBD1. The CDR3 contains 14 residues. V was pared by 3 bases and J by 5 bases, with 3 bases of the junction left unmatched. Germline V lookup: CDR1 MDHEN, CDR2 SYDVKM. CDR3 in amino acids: CASSLTGERNTIYF. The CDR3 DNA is TGTGCCAGCAGTTTGACAGGGGAGAGAAACACCATATATTTT. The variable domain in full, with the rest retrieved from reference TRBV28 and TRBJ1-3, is DVKVTQSSRYLVKRTGEKVFLECVQDMDHENMFWYRQDPGLGLRLIYFSYDVKMKEKGDIPEGYSVSREKKERFSLILESASTNQTSMYLCASSLTGERNTIYFGEGSWLTVV.

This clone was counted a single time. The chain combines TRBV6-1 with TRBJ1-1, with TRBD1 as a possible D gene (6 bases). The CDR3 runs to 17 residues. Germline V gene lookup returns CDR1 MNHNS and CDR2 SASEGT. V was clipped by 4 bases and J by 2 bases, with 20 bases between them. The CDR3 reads CASSGTGKRGYNTEAFF. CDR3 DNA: TGTGCCAGCAGTGGAACAGGGAAACGCGGGTACAACACTGAAGCTTTCTTT.

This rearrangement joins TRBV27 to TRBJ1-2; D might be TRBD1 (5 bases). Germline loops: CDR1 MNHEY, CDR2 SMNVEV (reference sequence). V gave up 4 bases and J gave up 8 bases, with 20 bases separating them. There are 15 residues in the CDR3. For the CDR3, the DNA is TGTGCCAGCAGTTCTTTAGGATCGGAGGGGAGGGGCTACACCTTC. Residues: CASSSLGSEGRGYTF.

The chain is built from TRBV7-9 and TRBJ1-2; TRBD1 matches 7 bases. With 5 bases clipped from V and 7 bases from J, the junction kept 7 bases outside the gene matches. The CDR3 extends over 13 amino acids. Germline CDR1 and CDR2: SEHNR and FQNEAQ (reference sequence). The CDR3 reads CASSPGQAGGYTF. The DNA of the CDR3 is TGTGCCAGCAGCCCTGGACAGGCTGGTGGCTACACCTTC.

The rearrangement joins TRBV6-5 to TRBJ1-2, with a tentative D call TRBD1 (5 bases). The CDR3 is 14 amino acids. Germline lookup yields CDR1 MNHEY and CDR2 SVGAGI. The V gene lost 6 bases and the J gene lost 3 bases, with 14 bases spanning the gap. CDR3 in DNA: TGTGCCAGCAGACTGGACAATATGGACTATGGCTACACCTTC. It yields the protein CASRLDNMDYGYTF.

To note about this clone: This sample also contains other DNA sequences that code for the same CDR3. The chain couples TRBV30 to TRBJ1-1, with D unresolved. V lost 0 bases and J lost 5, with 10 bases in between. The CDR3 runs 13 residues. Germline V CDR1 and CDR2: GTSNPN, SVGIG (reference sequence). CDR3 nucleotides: TGTGCCTGGAGTGTCGAGGGAAGGACTGAAGCTTTCTTT. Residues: CAWSVEGRTEAFF.

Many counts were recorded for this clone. CDR3 DNA sequence: TGTGCCAGCGGCGCTCTGACTAGCGGGAGCTATGAGCAGTTCTTC. Residues: CASGALTSGSYEQFF. The chain recombines TRBV6-5 with TRBJ2-1; 12 nucleotides line up with TRBD2. Germline CDR1 reads MNHEY; CDR2 reads SVGAGI. The V and J ends lost 8 bases and 8 bases, in that order; junction bases with no gene match: 10. CDR3 length: 15 amino acids.

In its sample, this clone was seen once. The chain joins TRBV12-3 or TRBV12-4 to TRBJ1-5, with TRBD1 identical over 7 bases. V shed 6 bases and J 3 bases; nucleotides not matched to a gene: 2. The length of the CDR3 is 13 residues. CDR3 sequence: CASRGQFNQPQHF. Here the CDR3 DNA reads TGTGCCAGCAGGGGACAGTTCAATCAGCCCCAGCATTTT.